This T cell receptor beta chain was recovered during a study of PD-L1 blockade in urothelial cancer. Deletions cut 3 bases from V and 0 bases from J, with 9 bases between. CDR1 and CDR2 (germline): ENHRY, SYGVKD. This CDR3 comprises 14 residues. Clones were sequenced by immunoSEQ multiplex PCR, and TCRdb holds only the in-frame ones, with some missing. The sample lists some 45,000 clones, over 75% occurring once. Documented time point: pretreatment peripheral blood. The V call is TRBV10-3, the J call TRBJ2-7; weak D call: TRBD1 (6 bases). This material consisted of PBMCs, taken around atezolizumab (anti-PD-L1) treatment. This TCR came from a man in his 60s with urothelial cancer. CDR3 protein: CAISDGQSSYEQYF. In nucleotides, the CDR3 is TGTGCCATCAGTGATGGACAGAGCTCCTACGAGCAGTACTTC.